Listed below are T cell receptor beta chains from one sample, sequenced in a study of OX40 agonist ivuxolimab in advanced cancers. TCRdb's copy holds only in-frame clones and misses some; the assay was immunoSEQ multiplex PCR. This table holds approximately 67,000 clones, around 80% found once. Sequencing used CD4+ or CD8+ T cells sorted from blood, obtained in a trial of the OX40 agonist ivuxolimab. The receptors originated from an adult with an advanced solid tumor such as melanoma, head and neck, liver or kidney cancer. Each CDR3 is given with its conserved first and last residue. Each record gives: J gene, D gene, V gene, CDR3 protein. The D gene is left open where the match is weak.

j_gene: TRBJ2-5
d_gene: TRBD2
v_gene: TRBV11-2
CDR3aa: CASSLDLTSGVETQYF

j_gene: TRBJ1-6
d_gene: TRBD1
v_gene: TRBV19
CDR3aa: CASSSTGDSPLHF

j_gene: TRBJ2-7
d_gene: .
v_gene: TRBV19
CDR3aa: CASSIKGQTLSEQYF

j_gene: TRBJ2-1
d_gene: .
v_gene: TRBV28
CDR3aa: CASETWRTTTRDYNEQFF

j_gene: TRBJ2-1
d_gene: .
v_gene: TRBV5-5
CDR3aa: CASSLAPGNNEQFF

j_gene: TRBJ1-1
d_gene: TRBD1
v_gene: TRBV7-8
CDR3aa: CASSRQGVPTEAFF

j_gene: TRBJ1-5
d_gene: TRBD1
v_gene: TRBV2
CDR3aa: CASNLDRDQPQHF

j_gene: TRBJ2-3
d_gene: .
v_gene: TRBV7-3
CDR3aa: CASSLKVPRADSTDTQYF

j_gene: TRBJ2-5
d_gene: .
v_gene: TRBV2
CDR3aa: CASNPGRRETQYF

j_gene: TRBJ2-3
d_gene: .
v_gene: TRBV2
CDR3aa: CASSDGGDTQYF

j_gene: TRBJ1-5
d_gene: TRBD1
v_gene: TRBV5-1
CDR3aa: CASSTGGIGNQPQHF

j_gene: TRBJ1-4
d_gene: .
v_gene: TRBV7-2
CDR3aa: CASSLAGPTNEKLFF

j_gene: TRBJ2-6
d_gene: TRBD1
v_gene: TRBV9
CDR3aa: CASSATGGASGANVLTF

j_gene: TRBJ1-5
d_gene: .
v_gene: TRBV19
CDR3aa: CASKEQPSNQPQHF

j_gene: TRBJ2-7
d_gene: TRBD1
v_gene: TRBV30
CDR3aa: CAWSGLTGLEEQYF

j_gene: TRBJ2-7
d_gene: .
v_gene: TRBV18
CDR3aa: CASSPVPGPYEQYF

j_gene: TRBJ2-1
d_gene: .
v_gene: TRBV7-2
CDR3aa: CASSLMGLESNEQFF

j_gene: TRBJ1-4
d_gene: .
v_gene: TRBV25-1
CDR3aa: CASSYRETEKLFF

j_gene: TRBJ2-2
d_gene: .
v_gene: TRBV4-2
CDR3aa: CASTRVGGNTGELFF

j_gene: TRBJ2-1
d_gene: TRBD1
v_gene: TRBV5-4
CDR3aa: CASSLTDRANEQFF

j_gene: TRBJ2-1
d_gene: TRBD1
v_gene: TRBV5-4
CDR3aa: CASRSPPGQGFYNEQFF

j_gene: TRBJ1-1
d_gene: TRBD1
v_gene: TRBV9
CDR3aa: CASSASTGRTEAFF

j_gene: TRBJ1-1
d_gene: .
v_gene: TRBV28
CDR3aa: CASSPRRATMTENTEAFF

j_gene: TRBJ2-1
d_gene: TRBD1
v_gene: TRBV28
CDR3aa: CASTTGTGFKFF

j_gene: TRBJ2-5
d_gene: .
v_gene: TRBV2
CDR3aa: CASSVGAEGETQYF

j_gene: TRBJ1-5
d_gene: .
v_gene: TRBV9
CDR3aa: CASSVEGQPQHF

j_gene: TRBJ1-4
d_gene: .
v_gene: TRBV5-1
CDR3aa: CASSLGGTNEKLFF

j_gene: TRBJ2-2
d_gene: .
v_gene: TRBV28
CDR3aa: CASSLSLGPSLGGELFF

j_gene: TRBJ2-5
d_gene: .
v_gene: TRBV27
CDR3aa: CASSSQETQYF

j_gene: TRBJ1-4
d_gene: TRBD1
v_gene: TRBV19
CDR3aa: CASMSGTAREKLFF

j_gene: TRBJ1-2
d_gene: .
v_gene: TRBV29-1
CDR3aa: CSVTRDRSSGYGYTF

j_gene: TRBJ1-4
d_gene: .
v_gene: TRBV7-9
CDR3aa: CASSLTGGATNEKLFF

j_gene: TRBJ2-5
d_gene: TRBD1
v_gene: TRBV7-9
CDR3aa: CASSFGDRQETQYF

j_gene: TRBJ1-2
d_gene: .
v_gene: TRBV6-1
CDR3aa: CASSGFNRVVAQGYTF

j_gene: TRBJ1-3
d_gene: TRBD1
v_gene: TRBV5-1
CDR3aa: CASSFDRDGNTIYF

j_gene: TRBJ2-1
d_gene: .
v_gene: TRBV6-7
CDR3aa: CASTLVGVRYNEQFF

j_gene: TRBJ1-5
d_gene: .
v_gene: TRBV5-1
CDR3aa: CASSLYTGPNQPQHF

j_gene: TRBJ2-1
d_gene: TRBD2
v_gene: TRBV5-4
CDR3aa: CASSPGTNQGAEQFF

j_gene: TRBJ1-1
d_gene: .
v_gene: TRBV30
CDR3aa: CAWAQRGNTEAFF

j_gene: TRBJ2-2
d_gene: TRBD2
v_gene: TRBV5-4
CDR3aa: CASSILAGVPGELFF

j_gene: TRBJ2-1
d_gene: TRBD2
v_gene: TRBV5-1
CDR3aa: CASSLGASGRADEQFF

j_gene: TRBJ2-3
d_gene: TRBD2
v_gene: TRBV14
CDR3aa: CASSQGQRGHTDTQYF

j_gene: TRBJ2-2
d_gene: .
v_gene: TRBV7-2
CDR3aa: CASSPNRPGMVNTGELFF

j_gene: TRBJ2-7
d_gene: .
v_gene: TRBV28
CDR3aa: CASSLSGGGSYEQYF

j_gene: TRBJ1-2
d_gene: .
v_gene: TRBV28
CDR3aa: CASFGNSNYGYTF

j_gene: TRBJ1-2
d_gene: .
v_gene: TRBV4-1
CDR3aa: CASSQEAGAGGYTF

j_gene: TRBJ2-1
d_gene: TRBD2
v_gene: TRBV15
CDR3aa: CATSTYATSGRASEQFF

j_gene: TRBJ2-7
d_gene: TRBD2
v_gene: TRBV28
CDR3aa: CASSTSGTSGRYEQYF